Below are 14 T cell receptor beta chains sequenced from a single sample in a study of T-cell memory formation after mild COVID-19. MiXCR, applied by TCRdb to the 5' RACE reads, yields one record per CDR3 protein. Seen here are 300,000 to 400,000 distinct CDR3 sequences, 10% to 15% observed once, and the top ten hold about 21%. The sample taken for sequencing was PBMCs or a T cell subset sorted from them (not recorded which). The receptors here all came from a man aged 18 to 29 who had mild COVID-19 (a few samples of this study predate the infection). Cell type and time point are not known.

The chain carries TRBV20-1 and TRBJ1-1; D unclear. Germline assignment: CDR1 DFQATT and CDR2 SNEGSKA (reference sequence). The CDR3 covers 13 residues. CDR3 bases: TGCAGCCCGGACGGACGGACGAACACTGAAGCTTTCTTT. Amino acid sequence: CSPDGRTNTEAFF.

The V gene is TRBV2, the J gene TRBJ2-3, with 10 positions matching TRBD1. J lost 6 bases, V lost 0 bases, and 6 bases had no gene match. From germline, CDR1 is SNHLY and CDR2 FYNNEI. The CDR3 loop spans 16 amino acids. Here the CDR3 DNA reads TGTGCCAGCAGTGAAGCGCGGGACAGGGGTTCCGATACGCAGTATTTT. This translates into CASSEARDRGSDTQYF.

This clonotype showed up just a few times. The chain joins TRBV5-4 to TRBJ1-1; D is unclear. This CDR3 spans 14 amino acids. The germline V gene has CDR1 SGHNT and CDR2 YYREEE (reference sequence). V was trimmed by 4 bases and J by 4 bases, leaving 14 bases between them. CDR3 nucleotides: TGTGCCAGCAGCCGCGGACCAGGCGGCACTGAAGCTTTCTTT. As protein: CASSRGPGGTEAFF.

J is TRBJ2-1 and V is TRBV30; perhaps TRBD2 as D (5 bases). V lost 3 bases and J 9 bases, leaving 21 bases between the germline ends. The CDR3 is made up of 15 amino acids. Germline V CDR1 and CDR2: GTSNPN, SVGIG (reference sequence). The CDR3 DNA reads as TGTGCCTGGAGCGGGATCTCCGGGGAGTACCGTGAGCAGTTCTTC. This encodes CAWSGISGEYREQFF. The full variable domain, rest sourced from reference TRBV30 and TRBJ2-1, is SQTIHQWPATLVQPVGSPLSLECTVEGTSNPNLYWYRQAAGRGLQLLFYSVGIGQISSEVPQNLSASRPQDRQFILSSKKLLLSDSGFYLCAWSGISGEYREQFFGPGTRLTVL.

This clonotype was seen a handful of times. This chain joins TRBV7-9 and TRBJ1-2; no reliable D call. The CDR3 extends over 15 amino acids. Germline CDR1 SEHNR, CDR2 FQNEAQ (reference sequence). With 6 bases removed from V and 6 bases from J, the gap between germline ends came to 20 bases. The chain's CDR3 is CASSLTLDREDGYTF. CDR3 DNA: TGTGCCAGCAGTTTAACCTTGGACCGGGAAGATGGCTACACCTTC.

This clonotype has ten or more counts. The chain uses TRBV5-1 and TRBJ1-2, with unresolved D. CDR1 and CDR2 from the germline V gene are SGHRS and YFSETQ. The ends were cut back, 0 bases at V and 1 base at J, with 7 bases in the middle. This CDR3 region has 14 residues. The CDR3 spells CASSLEAGNYGYTF. The CDR3 DNA follows: TGCGCCAGCAGCTTGGAGGCGGGTAACTATGGCTACACCTTC.

This clonotype showed up many times. V usage is TRBV2 and J usage is TRBJ2-7; the match to TRBD1 covers 8 bases. There are 13 residues in the CDR3. V shed 6 bases, J shed 5 bases, and the junction held 6 bases outside the gene matches. Germline V gene sequence: CDR1 SNHLY, CDR2 FYNNEI. In DNA form, the CDR3 reads TGTGCCAGCAGACCGCAACAGGGGGACGAGCAGTACTTC. This translates into CASRPQQGDEQYF.

This clonotype has a handful of counts. The rearrangement links TRBV7-3 to TRBJ1-1, with D maybe TRBD1 (5 bases). The CDR3 extends over 15 amino acids. Germline V gene lookup returns CDR1 SGHTA and CDR2 FQGTGA. V was pared by 2 bases and J by 0 bases, with 10 bases between. The CDR3 DNA reads as TGTGCCAGCAGCTTACGGGGAGGGGTGAACACTGAAGCTTTCTTT. This translates into CASSLRGGVNTEAFF.

This clonotype has at least ten counts. The rearrangement links TRBV29-1 to TRBJ2-1; 7 bases fit TRBD2. V dropped 3 bases and J dropped 11; count of bases not matched to a gene: 7. In germline, CDR1 is SQVTM, CDR2 ANQGSEA. The CDR3 length is 12 residues. CDR3 sequence: CSVDEGGGQQFF. In nucleotides, the CDR3 is TGCAGCGTTGATGAGGGCGGGGGACAGCAGTTCTTC.

This clonotype was seen a handful of times. This chain joins TRBV20-1 and TRBJ2-3; D is unresolved. The germline V gene encodes CDR1 DFQATT and CDR2 SNEGSKA (reference sequence). This CDR3 has 12 residues. V dropped 0 bases and J dropped 9 bases, with 10 bases sitting between them. The CDR3 loop is CSARDRGVTQYF. CDR3 DNA sequence: TGCAGTGCTAGAGACCGAGGCGTCACGCAGTATTTT.

Only a few counts were recorded for this clonotype. This chain connects TRBV6-5 to TRBJ2-3, with 10 nucleotides matching TRBD1. Per germline, CDR1 MNHEY and CDR2 SVGAGI. The CDR3 extends over 14 amino acids. Unmatched junction bases numbered 7, after V lost 6 bases and J lost 7 bases. The CDR3 DNA reads as TGTGCCAGCAGACCGACAGGGGGCTTAAATACGCAGTATTTT. It codes for CASRPTGGLNTQYF.

V is TRBV5-5 and J is TRBJ2-7; TRBD1 matches 8 bases. CDR3 length: 15 amino acids. Germline assignment: CDR1 SGHKS and CDR2 YYEKEE (reference sequence). V dropped 3 bases and J dropped 0; count of bases not matched to a gene: 5. The CDR3 DNA reads TGTGCCAGCAGCTACGGACAGGGAAGCTCCTACGAGCAGTACGTC. This sequence encodes CASSYGQGSSYEQYV.

This chain joins TRBV15 and TRBJ2-5; D is perhaps TRBD1 (6 bases). The V gene's germline CDR1 is LNHNV and CDR2 YYDKDF (reference sequence). The V end lost 0 bases, the J end lost 5 bases, and 13 bases lay between the germline ends. The CDR3 extends over 15 amino acids. DNA for the CDR3: TGTGCCACCAGCAGAGATCGGGGACAAGGGGAGACCCAGTACTTC. This encodes CATSRDRGQGETQYF.

V is TRBV10-3 and J is TRBJ1-2; D ambiguous. This CDR3 has 11 residues. CDR1 and CDR2 (germline): ENHRY, SYGVKD. Trimming shortened V by 3 bases and J by 8 bases, and 7 bases separated the two germline ends. The CDR3 coding sequence is TGTGCCATCAGTGAAGAAATGGGCTACACCTTC. It codes for CAISEEMGYTF.